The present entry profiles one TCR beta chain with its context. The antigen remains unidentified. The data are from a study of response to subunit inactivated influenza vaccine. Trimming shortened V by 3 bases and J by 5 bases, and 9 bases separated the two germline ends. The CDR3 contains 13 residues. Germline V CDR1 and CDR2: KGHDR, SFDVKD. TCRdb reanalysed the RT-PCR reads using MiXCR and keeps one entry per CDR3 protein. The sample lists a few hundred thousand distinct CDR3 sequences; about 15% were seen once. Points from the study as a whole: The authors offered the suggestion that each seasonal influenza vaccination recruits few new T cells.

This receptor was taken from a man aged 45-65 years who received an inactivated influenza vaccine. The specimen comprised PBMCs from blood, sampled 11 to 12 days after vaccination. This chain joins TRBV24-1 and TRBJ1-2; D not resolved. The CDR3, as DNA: TGTGCCACCAGTGATGCCGGACCTTATGGCTACACCTTC. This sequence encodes CATSDAGPYGYTF.